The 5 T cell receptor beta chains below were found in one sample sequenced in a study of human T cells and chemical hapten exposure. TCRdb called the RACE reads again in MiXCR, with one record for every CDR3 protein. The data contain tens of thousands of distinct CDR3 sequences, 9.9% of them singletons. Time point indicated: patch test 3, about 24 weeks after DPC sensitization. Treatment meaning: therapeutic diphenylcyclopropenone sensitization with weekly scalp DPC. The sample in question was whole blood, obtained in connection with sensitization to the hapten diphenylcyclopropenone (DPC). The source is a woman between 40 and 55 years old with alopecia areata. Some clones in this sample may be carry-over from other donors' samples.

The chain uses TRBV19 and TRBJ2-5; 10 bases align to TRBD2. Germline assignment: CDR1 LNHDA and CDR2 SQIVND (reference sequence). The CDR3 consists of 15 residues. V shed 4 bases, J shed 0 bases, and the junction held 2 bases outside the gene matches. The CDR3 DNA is TGTGCCAGTAGTACAACTAGCGGGGACCAAGAGACCCAGTACTTC. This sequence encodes CASSTTSGDQETQYF.

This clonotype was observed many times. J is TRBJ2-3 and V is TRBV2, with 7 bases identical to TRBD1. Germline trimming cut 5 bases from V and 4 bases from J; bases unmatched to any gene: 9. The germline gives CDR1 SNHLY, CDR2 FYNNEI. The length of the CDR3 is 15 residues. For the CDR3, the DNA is TGTGCCAGCAGTCTGGACAGGCGCTATGCAGATACGCAGTATTTT. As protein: CASSLDRRYADTQYF.

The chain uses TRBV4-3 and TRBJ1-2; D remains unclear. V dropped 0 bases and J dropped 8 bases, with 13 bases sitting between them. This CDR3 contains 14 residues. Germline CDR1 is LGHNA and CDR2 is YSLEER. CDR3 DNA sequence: TGCGCCAGCAGCCAAGATCGGGGAAAAGAAGGCTACACCTTC. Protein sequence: CASSQDRGKEGYTF.

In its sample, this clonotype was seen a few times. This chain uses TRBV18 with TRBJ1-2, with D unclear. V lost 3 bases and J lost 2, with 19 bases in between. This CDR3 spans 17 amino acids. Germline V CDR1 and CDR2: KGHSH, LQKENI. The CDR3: CASSPRSSRTTNYGYTF. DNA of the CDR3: TGTGCCAGCTCACCTAGGAGTTCCCGAACTACGAACTATGGCTACACCTTC.

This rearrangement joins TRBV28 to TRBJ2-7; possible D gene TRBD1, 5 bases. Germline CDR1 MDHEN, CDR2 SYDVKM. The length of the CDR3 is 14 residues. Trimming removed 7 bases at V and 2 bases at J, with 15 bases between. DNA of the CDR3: TGTGCCAGCACCTCCCCAGGGATTACCTACGAGCAGTACTTC. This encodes CASTSPGITYEQYF.